These 16 T cell receptor beta chains were all obtained from the same sample, sequenced in a study of cytomegalovirus exposure and HLA in healthy donors. PCR was performed using 60 Vbeta and 13 Jbeta primers. Sequencing was performed with immunoSEQ multiplex PCR; in TCRdb, only in-frame clones are kept and a portion is missing. The sample records tens of thousands of clones, 75% to 80% being singletons. Sequenced: PBMCs. These receptors originate from a man younger than 35 in good health and CMV-seropositive.

V gene TRBV7-9 combines with J gene TRBJ2-7; unclear D gene. Between the trimmed V and J ends, which lost 0 bases and 1 base, there was a span of 4 bases. CDR1 is SEHNR, CDR2 FQNEAQ, per germline (reference sequence). The CDR3 length is 13 residues. CDR3 nucleotides: TGTGCCAGCAGCTTAGCGCAGTCCTACGAGCAGTACTTC. The encoded protein is CASSLAQSYEQYF.

This clone has a single count. The V gene is TRBV5-4, the J gene TRBJ1-6; a weak D match, TRBD1 (5 bases). Trimming pared 3 bases from V and 12 bases from J, leaving 7 bases between. The CDR3 is 11 residues long. Germline CDR1 and CDR2: SGHNT and YYREEE (reference sequence). Written as DNA, the CDR3 is TGTGCCAGCAGCTCCGGGGGACCCCTCCACTTT. Protein sequence: CASSSGGPLHF.

The genes are TRBV29-1 and TRBJ2-5, with 12 bases aligning to TRBD2. J gave up 2 bases and V 7 bases, and 8 bases lay outside the gene matches. The CDR3 is 15 residues long. Germline CDR1 reads SQVTM; CDR2 reads ANQGSEA. This CDR3 reads CSAQGLAGPQETQYF. In nucleotides, the CDR3 is TGCAGCGCCCAAGGACTAGCGGGGCCTCAAGAGACCCAGTACTTC.

This rearrangement joins TRBV5-4 to TRBJ2-1, with 7 bases that match TRBD1. Per germline, CDR1 SGHNT and CDR2 YYREEE (reference sequence). The CDR3 spans 12 residues. V lost 6 bases and J lost 7; bases outside the gene matches: 4. Here the CDR3 DNA reads TGTGCCAGCAAAGAACAGGGGAATGAGCAGTTCTTC. Amino acids: CASKEQGNEQFF.

DNA of the CDR3: TGTGCCAGCAGCCAAAGTGGTCGCGGGTACGAGCAGTACTTC. Protein sequence: CASSQSGRGYEQYF. The chain is built from TRBV14 and TRBJ2-7; tentatively, D is TRBD2 (5 bases). This CDR3 region has 14 residues. Per germline, CDR1 SGHDN and CDR2 FVKESK. V lost 2 bases and J 4 bases, leaving 12 bases between the germline ends.

The V gene is TRBV10-1, the J gene TRBJ2-1, with 8 bases fitting TRBD2. Trimming removed 3 bases from V and 1 base from J; junction bases left unmatched: 2. Per the germline V gene, CDR1 is WNHNN and CDR2 is SYGVQD (reference sequence). The CDR3 contains 15 residues. Here the CDR3 reads CASSDRGGSYNEQFF. In nucleotides, the CDR3 is TGCGCCAGCAGTGATCGGGGGGGATCCTACAATGAGCAGTTCTTC.

V usage is TRBV25-1 and J usage is TRBJ1-5; possible D gene TRBD1, 6 bases. Trimming took 3 bases from V and 3 from J, leaving 9 bases between them. The CDR3 contains 14 residues. In germline, CDR1 is MGHDK, CDR2 SYGVNS. The CDR3 coding sequence is TGTGCCAGCAGTGAGACAGGTACCAATCAGCCCCAGCATTTT. It encodes CASSETGTNQPQHF. Combining the CDR3 with reference TRBV25-1 and TRBJ1-5 gives the whole variable domain EADIYQTPRYLVIGTGKKITLECSQTMGHDKMYWYQQDPGMELHLIHYSYGVNSTEKGDLSSESTVSRIRTEHFPLTLESARPSHTSQYLCASSETGTNQPQHFGDGTRLSIL.

This clone was counted between two and nine times. V gene TRBV6-6 combines with J gene TRBJ2-5; D might be TRBD2 (5 bases). Looked up from germline, CDR1 is MNHNY and CDR2 is SVGAGI (reference sequence). The CDR3 runs 12 residues. Trimming cost V 8 bases and J 5 bases, with 12 bases left between them. In DNA form, the CDR3 reads TGTGCCAGCTCAAACCCGGGGGAGACCCAGTACTTC. This gives the protein CASSNPGETQYF.

This chain links TRBV29-1 with TRBJ2-2, with 9 bases identical to TRBD1. The V gene's germline CDR1 is SQVTM and CDR2 ANQGSEA. The CDR3 consists of 14 residues. The V gene end was trimmed by 7 bases and the J gene end by 1 base; junction bases not matched to a gene: 4. The CDR3 DNA follows: TGCAGCGCACGGGGACAGGGGAACACCGGGGAGCTGTTTTTT. Translated: CSARGQGNTGELFF.

This clone came up once. This sequence joins TRBV4-1 and TRBJ2-3; TRBD1 might be the D (5 bases). Germline lookup yields CDR1 MGHRA and CDR2 YSYEKL. This CDR3 has 13 residues. V was pared by 3 bases and J by 4 bases, with 8 bases between. The DNA of the CDR3 is TGCGCCAGCAGCCAGATAGGGGCAGATACGCAGTATTTT. Protein sequence: CASSQIGADTQYF.

The DNA of the CDR3 is TGCGCCAGCAGCCAAGATGGAGGCGGCTACAATGAGCAGTTCTTC. Translated, it gives CASSQDGGGYNEQFF. The chain joins TRBV4-1 to TRBJ2-1; tentatively, D is TRBD2 (5 bases). Trimming took 0 bases from V and 3 from J, leaving 9 bases between them. Germline-derived CDR1 and CDR2 are MGHRA and YSYEKL. The CDR3 contains 15 residues.

This clone has just a few counts. The chain employs TRBV27 and TRBJ1-1, with D perhaps TRBD1 (6 bases). Trimming shortened V by 5 bases and J by 1 base, and 11 bases separated the two germline ends. This CDR3 is built from 14 residues. Germline V CDR1 and CDR2: MNHEY, SMNVEV (reference sequence). The CDR3 protein is CASSKTGPNTEAFF. The CDR3 coding sequence is TGTGCCAGCAGTAAAACAGGGCCGAACACTGAAGCTTTCTTT.

V and J are TRBV6-5 and TRBJ1-5, with 12 bases identical to TRBD1. Germline assignment: CDR1 MNHEY and CDR2 SVGAGI. CDR3 length: 13 amino acids. V shed 6 bases, J shed 8 bases, and the junction held 2 bases outside the gene matches. CDR3 region: CASSGTGGKPQHF. The DNA of the CDR3 is TGTGCCAGCAGCGGGACAGGGGGCAAGCCCCAGCATTTT.

The chain couples TRBV7-9 to TRBJ2-1; a weak D match, TRBD2 (7 bases). Germline CDR1 reads SEHNR; CDR2 reads FQNEAQ (reference sequence). The CDR3 spans 12 residues. The germline V and J ends were trimmed by 7 bases and 8 bases, with 12 bases remaining between them. The CDR3 DNA reads TGTGCCAGCACGGGGGGCGTCGATGAGCAGTTCTTC. Translation: CASTGGVDEQFF.

The rearrangement joins TRBV6-5 to TRBJ1-2, with 10 positions matching TRBD1. There are 15 residues in the CDR3. Unmatched junction bases numbered 5, after V lost 2 bases and J lost 5 bases. CDR1 is MNHEY and CDR2 is SVGAGI in the germline V gene. CDR3 residues: CASSYGTGAIYGYTF. CDR3 sequence (DNA): TGTGCCAGCAGTTACGGGACAGGGGCAATATATGGCTACACCTTC.

The chain carries TRBV19 and TRBJ1-5; no firm D call. CDR1 is LNHDA, CDR2 SQIVND, per germline (reference sequence). V was shortened by 5 bases and J by 0 bases, with 23 bases between the two germline ends. This CDR3 is built from 19 residues. CDR3 nucleotides: TGTGCCAGTAGTTCCCCCCCCCACGCTGGTAGTAATAGCAATCAGCCCCAGCATTTT. Amino acids: CASSSPPHAGSNSNQPQHF. The full variable domain, completed using reference TRBV19 and TRBJ1-5, is DGGITQSPKYLFRKEGQNVTLSCEQNLNHDAMYWYRQDPGQGLRLIYYSQIVNDFQKGDIAEGYSVSREKKESFPLTVTSAQKNPTAFYLCASSSPPHAGSNSNQPQHFGDGTRLSIL.